This T cell receptor beta chain was retrieved from a study of T cell repertoires in ileal Crohn's disease (dated by TCRdb to about 2019). Notes on the research overall: The median duration of disease was approximately 8.3 years, and at the time of surgery roughly a third of patients were active smokers. Every patient underwent surgery because of a complication, which was stricturing disease in around 61% and penetrating disease in roughly 40%. About half of the patients received postoperative therapy: about a dozen received thiopurines and roughly 17 received anti-TNF agents. M6 samples were neoterminal ileum biopsies taken at postoperative colonoscopy. The TCR repertoire was analysed in about 50 patients with Crohn's disease drawn from a prospective multicentre cohort. The study was conducted in parallel with a multicentre cohort that was designed to identify predictors of early endoscopic recurrence following ileocolonic resection. Endoscopic postoperative recurrence was defined as a Rutgeerts score above i0. A total of some 170 mucosal samples from some 60 patients were sequenced, collected from several sites on the surgical specimen as well as at postoperative endoscopy. What the authors observed across the whole study: Sorted CD8 T cells carried more high-frequency clones than CD4 T cells, suggesting mucosal expansions were mainly CD8. Mucosal CD4 and CD8 T cells were sorted and sequenced only in a subgroup of patients, the size of which was not stated. A significantly higher proportion of clonal expansions was observed in active smokers at surgery than in non-smokers (about 25% vs 20%, p=0.02). Endoscopic recurrence was linked to a higher percentage of high-frequency clones at surgery, and recurrence occurred in every patient whose clonality exceeded 26.8% (18/57). The timing of postoperative endoscopy varied within the first year after surgery, and the median delay was 6.9 months.

For commercial TCRB immunosequencing, approximately 460 nanograms of biopsy DNA were submitted for each sample. Adaptive Biotechnology amplified the CDR3 regions from genomic DNA with a two-step multiplex PCR designed to control amplification bias. Primers for every V and J gene segment were used in the first PCR, and barcodes and Illumina adapters were added in the second PCR. CDR3 libraries were sequenced using an Illumina instrument. Turning to the authors' computational methods: Analysis combined the vendor-provided pipelines with custom analysis of raw data in R/Bioconductor under R version 3.3.0. Clonality, which ranges from 0 to 1, was calculated as the inverse of the normalised Shannon entropy across all productive clones. High-frequency clones were defined as the share of the repertoire taken up by the top 100 clones, keeping only clones that passed a 95% confidence test. The Simpson index measured repertoire diversity, and the Morisita-Horn index measured overlap between samples. TCRdb holds this immuneACCESS table with in-frame rearrangements only. Some clones are missing; in checked studies, unresolved V genes explain under half, and the rest has no known cause. From that table come the V and J calls and clone size; the DNA was used to work out D and trimming. Here the sample has about 12,000 clones; around 83% occur a single time. The ten most abundant clones make up 11% of the sample.

According to the study, the label for this sample's time point signals: neoterminal ileum biopsy at postoperative endoscopy, about 6 months after surgery. Adults with ileal or ileocolonic Crohn's disease and an indication for ileocolonic resection were eligible for inclusion. Whole ileal mucosal biopsies were stored frozen at -80°C before DNA extraction. Genomic DNA was extracted from frozen whole biopsies with a TRizol-based method and quantified on a NanoDrop 2000 spectrophotometer. Regarding this clone: Its target antigen remains unknown. Nothing much larger sits one base from this clone, and base qualities are not available.

Including cysteine and phenylalanine, the CDR3 has 13 amino acids. Just the 39-base CDR3 DNA is kept, in frame starting at base 1. Relative to germline, V is 0 bases shorter and J is 6 bases shorter, with 7 bases between their ends. CDR1 and CDR2 are read off the germline V gene as SGDLS and YYNGEE. The V gene is TRBV9 and the J gene is TRBJ1-5; confidence is insufficient to name the D gene. This clonotype was sampled from an adult with Crohn's disease. Input material: ileal tissue. The DNA sequence is given as TGTGCCAGCAGCGTAGATCTCGGTCAGCCCCAGCATTTT. This is translated as CASSVDLGQPQHF. Joined to the reference TRBV9 and TRBJ1-5 proteins, this CDR3 gives the full variable domain: DSGVTQTPKHLITATGQRVTLRCSPRSGDLSVYWYQQSLDQGLQFLIQYYNGEERAKGNILERFSAQQFPDLHSELNLSSLELGDSALYFCASSVDLGQPQHFGDGTRLSIL.